These 18 T cell receptor beta chains share one sample of origin, sequenced in a study of cytomegalovirus exposure and HLA in healthy donors. Researchers ran the PCR with 60 Vbeta and 13 Jbeta primers. Assay: immunoSEQ multiplex PCR; the TCRdb copy retains only in-frame clones and omits some. Of 120,000 or so clones listed, about 80% are singletons. The sequenced sample consisted of PBMCs. These receptors came from a female donor in good health and CMV-seropositive.

The V gene is TRBV5-4, the J gene TRBJ2-5, with D possibly being TRBD1 (5 bases). In germline, CDR1 is SGHNT, CDR2 YYREEE (reference sequence). The CDR3 has 14 residues. V was pared by 4 bases and J by 3 bases, with 13 bases between. CDR3 protein: CASSTDTTEETQYF. The CDR3 DNA sequence: TGTGCCAGCAGCACGGACACAACTGAAGAGACCCAGTACTTC.

The genes are TRBV5-4 and TRBJ2-7; 11 positions match TRBD1. The V gene's germline CDR1 is SGHNT and CDR2 YYREEE (reference sequence). V gave up 2 bases and J gave up 5 bases; unmatched junction bases: 3. The CDR3 is 14 residues long. The CDR3: CASSFSGQGDEQYF. CDR3 nucleotide sequence: TGTGCCAGCAGCTTCTCGGGACAGGGGGACGAGCAGTACTTC. Filled out from reference TRBV5-4 and TRBJ2-7, the complete variable domain reads ETGVTQSPTHLIKTRGQQVTLRCSSQSGHNTVSWYQQALGQGPQFIFQYYREEENGRGNFPPRFSGLQFPNYSSELNVNALELDDSALYLCASSFSGQGDEQYFGPGTRLTVT.

The rearrangement joins TRBV6-1 to TRBJ1-2, with a tentative D call TRBD1 (6 bases). Per the germline V gene, CDR1 is MNHNS and CDR2 is SASEGT. This CDR3 region has 12 residues. V was trimmed by 10 bases and J by 3 bases, leaving 12 bases between them. CDR3 protein: CAIRTVDYGYTF. The DNA of the CDR3 is TGTGCCATCCGGACAGTCGACTATGGCTACACCTTC.

The chain couples TRBV18 to TRBJ2-2, with 8 bases lining up with TRBD2. Germline CDR1 and CDR2: KGHSH and LQKENI. After removal of 0 bases from V and 6 bases from J, the junction contained 0 bases not matched to a gene. The CDR3 runs 14 residues. The DNA for the CDR3 is TGTGCCAGCTCACCACCGCGGGGGGCCGGGGAGCTGTTTTTT. Its translation: CASSPPRGAGELFF.

The rearrangement uses TRBV9 and TRBJ1-2; D might be TRBD1 (5 bases). Trimming shortened V by 3 bases and J by 2 bases, and 14 bases separated the two germline ends. Germline V lookup: CDR1 SGDLS, CDR2 YYNGEE. The CDR3 has 15 residues. Here the CDR3 DNA reads TGTGCCAGCAGCGCCGGGGGGTCCAGAAACTATGGCTACACCTTC. Protein: CASSAGGSRNYGYTF.

The J gene is TRBJ2-5, the V gene TRBV2; D may be TRBD1 (6 bases). Deletions cut 7 bases from V and 4 bases from J, with 13 bases between. This CDR3 is 13 amino acids long. Germline values: CDR1 SNHLY, CDR2 FYNNEI. The DNA for the CDR3 is TGTGCCAGCAAGGCGGACAGTATAGAGACCCAGTACTTC. As protein: CASKADSIETQYF.

V and J are TRBV9 and TRBJ2-7; TRBD1 matches at 8 bases. The CDR3 contains 15 residues. Germline loops: CDR1 SGDLS, CDR2 YYNGEE. After removal of 0 bases from V and 6 bases from J, the junction contained 8 bases not matched to a gene. CDR3 sequence (DNA): TGTGCCAGCAGCGTAGCCGGACAGGGTTGGGGCGAGCAGTACTTC. Translated, it gives CASSVAGQGWGEQYF.

This chain connects TRBV4-2 to TRBJ2-2, with 8 bases aligning to TRBD1. The germline gives CDR1 LGHNA, CDR2 YNFKEQ. V was pared by 0 bases and J by 7 bases, with 4 bases of the junction left unmatched. The CDR3 covers 15 residues. The CDR3 here is CASSQEDRESGELFF. The CDR3 bases are TGTGCCAGCAGCCAAGAGGACAGGGAGAGCGGGGAGCTGTTTTTT.

This chain connects TRBV7-2 to TRBJ1-4; TRBD1 matches 8 bases. This CDR3 spans 15 amino acids. The V and J ends lost 2 bases and 7 bases, in that order; junction bases with no gene match: 6. Germline CDR1 SGHTA, CDR2 FQGNSA. CDR3 coding DNA: TGTGCCAGCAGCTTATTCCAGGGGGCAGGTGAAAAACTGTTTTTT. It yields the protein CASSLFQGAGEKLFF.

This clone was picked up a small number of times. The gene calls are TRBV19 and TRBJ1-5; unclear D gene. Trimming shortened V by 7 bases and J by 4 bases, and 11 bases separated the two germline ends. The CDR3 contains 13 residues. CDR1 and CDR2 from the germline V gene are LNHDA and SQIVND (reference sequence). Written as DNA, the CDR3 is TGTGCCAGTACGTTGGGCTGGAATCAGCCCCAGCATTTT. Translated, it gives CASTLGWNQPQHF.

This chain links TRBV30 with TRBJ1-2, with a possible D match to TRBD1 (5 bases). Germline CDR1 and CDR2: GTSNPN and SVGIG (reference sequence). V shed 1 base and J shed 8 bases, with 11 bases lying between them. The CDR3 contains 12 residues. The CDR3 here is CAWSGGSGGYTF. CDR3 nucleotides: TGTGCCTGGAGTGGGGGCAGCGGGGGCTACACCTTC.

The chain carries TRBV2 and TRBJ1-5, with D hard to call. Germline V gene data show CDR1 as SNHLY and CDR2 as FYNNEI. V gave up 4 bases and J gave up 3 bases, with 7 bases separating them. This CDR3 has 13 residues. This CDR3 reads CASSVRSNQPQHF. The CDR3 DNA follows: TGTGCCAGCAGTGTACGGTCCAATCAGCCCCAGCATTTT.

The chain has TRBV7-3 and TRBJ2-6; D is uncertain. CDR1 and CDR2 (germline): SGHTA, FQGTGA. Trimming removed 2 bases at V and 0 bases at J, with 14 bases between. The CDR3 is 18 residues long. This CDR3 is CASSLPGSPASGANVLTF. The DNA for the CDR3 is TGTGCCAGCAGCTTACCGGGTTCCCCTGCCTCTGGGGCCAACGTCCTGACTTTC.

This chain uses TRBV7-9 with TRBJ2-1; tentative D call: TRBD2 (6 bases). From germline, CDR1 is SEHNR and CDR2 FQNEAQ (reference sequence). The CDR3 sequence is 15 residues long. Trimming left V 2 bases short and J 0 bases short, with 8 bases between. Written as DNA, the CDR3 is TGTGCCAGCAGCTTATTCGGGGGCTCCTACAATGAGCAGTTCTTC. Encoded protein: CASSLFGGSYNEQFF.

The CDR3 here is CASSPTGVATEAFF. In nucleotides, the CDR3 is TGTGCCAGCTCACCCACAGGGGTGGCCACTGAAGCTTTCTTT. The V gene is TRBV18, the J gene TRBJ1-1, with 7 positions matching TRBD1. The CDR3 contains 14 residues. Germline assignment: CDR1 KGHSH and CDR2 LQKENI. V lost 3 bases, J lost 4 bases, and 5 bases stayed unmatched.

The genes are TRBV28 and TRBJ1-2, with D maybe TRBD1 (6 bases). Germline CDR1 reads MDHEN; CDR2 reads SYDVKM. There are 13 residues in the CDR3. V lost 5 bases to trimming and J lost 4 bases, with 11 bases between them. DNA for the CDR3: TGTGCCAGCAGTCCGGGGGGCTTCTATGGCTACACCTTC. As protein: CASSPGGFYGYTF.

The genes are TRBV5-1 and TRBJ1-2; 9 bases map to TRBD1. The CDR3 is 14 amino acids. The V gene's germline CDR1 is SGHRS and CDR2 YFSETQ. V trimming: 4 bases; J trimming: 5 bases; junction bases outside the gene matches: 6. For the CDR3, the DNA is TGCGCCAGCAGCCCGGACAGGGGTGGTTATGGCTACACCTTC. Amino acids: CASSPDRGGYGYTF.

The CDR3 nucleotides are TGTGCCAGCTCACCGAGCGGGTTGGAAGAGACCCAGTACTTC. Translating gives CASSPSGLEETQYF. The rearrangement joins TRBV18 to TRBJ2-5, with D maybe TRBD2 (6 bases). The germline gives CDR1 KGHSH, CDR2 LQKENI. Trimming pared 3 bases from V and 3 bases from J, leaving 11 bases between. The CDR3 sequence is 14 residues long.